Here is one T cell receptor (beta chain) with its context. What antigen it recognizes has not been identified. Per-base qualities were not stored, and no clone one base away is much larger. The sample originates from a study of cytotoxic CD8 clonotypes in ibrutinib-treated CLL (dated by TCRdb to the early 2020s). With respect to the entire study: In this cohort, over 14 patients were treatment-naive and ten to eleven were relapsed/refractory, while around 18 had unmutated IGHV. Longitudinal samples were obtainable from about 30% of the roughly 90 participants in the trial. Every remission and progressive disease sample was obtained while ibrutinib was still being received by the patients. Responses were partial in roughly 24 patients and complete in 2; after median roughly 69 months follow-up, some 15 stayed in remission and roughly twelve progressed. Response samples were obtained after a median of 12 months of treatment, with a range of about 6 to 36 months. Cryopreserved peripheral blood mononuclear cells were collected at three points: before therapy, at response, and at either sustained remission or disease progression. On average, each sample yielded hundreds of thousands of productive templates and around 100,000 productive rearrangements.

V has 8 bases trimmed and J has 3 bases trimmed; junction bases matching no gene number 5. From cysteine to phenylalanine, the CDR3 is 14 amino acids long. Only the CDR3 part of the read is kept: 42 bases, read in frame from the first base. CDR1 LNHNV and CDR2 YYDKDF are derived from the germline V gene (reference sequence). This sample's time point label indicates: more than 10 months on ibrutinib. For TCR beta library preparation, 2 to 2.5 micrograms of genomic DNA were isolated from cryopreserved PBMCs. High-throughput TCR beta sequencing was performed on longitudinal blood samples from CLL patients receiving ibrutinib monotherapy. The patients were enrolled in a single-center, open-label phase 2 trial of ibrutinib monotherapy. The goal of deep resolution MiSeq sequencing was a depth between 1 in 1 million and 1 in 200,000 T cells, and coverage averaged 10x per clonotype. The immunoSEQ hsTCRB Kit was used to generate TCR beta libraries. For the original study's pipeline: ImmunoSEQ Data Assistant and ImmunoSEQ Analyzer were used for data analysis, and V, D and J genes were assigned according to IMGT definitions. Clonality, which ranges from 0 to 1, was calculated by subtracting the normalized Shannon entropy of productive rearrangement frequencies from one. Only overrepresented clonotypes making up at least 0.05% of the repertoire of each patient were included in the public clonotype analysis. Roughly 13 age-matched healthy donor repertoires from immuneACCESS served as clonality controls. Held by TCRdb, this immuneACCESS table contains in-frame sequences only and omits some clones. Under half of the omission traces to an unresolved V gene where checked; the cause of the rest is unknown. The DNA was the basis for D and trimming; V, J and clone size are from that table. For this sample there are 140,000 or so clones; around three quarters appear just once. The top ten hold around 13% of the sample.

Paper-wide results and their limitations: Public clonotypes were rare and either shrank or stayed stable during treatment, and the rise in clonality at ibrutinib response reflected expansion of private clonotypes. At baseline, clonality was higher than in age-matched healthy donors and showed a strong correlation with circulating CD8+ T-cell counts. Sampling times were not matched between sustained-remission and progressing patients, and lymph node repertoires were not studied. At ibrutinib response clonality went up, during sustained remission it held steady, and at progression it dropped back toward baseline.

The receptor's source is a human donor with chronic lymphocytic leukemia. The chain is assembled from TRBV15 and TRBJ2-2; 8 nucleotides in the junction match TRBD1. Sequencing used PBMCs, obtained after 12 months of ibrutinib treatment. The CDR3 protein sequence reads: CATDKTGDTGELFF. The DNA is TGTGCCACCGATAAGACAGGGGACACCGGGGAGCTGTTTTTT. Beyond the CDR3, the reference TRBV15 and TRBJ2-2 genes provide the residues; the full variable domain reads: DAMVIQNPRYQVTQFGKPVTLSCSQTLNHNVMYWYQQKSSQAPKLLFHYYDKDFNNEADTPDNFQSRRPNTSFCFLDIRSPGLGDTAMYLCATDKTGDTGELFFGEGSRLTVL.